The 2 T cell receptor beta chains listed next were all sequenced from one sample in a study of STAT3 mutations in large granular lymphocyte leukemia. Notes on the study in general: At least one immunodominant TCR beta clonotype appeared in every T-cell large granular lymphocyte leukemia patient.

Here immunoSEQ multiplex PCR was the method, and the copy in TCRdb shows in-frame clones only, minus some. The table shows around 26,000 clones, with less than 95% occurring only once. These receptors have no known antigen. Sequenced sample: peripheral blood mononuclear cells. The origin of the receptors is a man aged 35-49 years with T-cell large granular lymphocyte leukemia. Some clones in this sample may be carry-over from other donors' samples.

The CDR3 here is CASSRDSNEQYF. DNA for the CDR3: TGTGCCAGCAGCCGAGACAGCAACGAGCAGTACTTC. The chain uses TRBV5-4 and TRBJ2-7, with D possibly being TRBD1 (5 bases). The CDR3 covers 12 residues. The V end was cut by 4 bases, the J end by 5 bases, with 10 bases between. In germline, CDR1 is SGHNT, CDR2 YYREEE (reference sequence).

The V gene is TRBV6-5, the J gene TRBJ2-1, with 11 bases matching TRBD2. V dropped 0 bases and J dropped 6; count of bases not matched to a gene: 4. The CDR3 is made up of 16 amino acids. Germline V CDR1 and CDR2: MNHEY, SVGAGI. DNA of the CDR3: TGTGCCAGCAGTTACTCGGTAGCGGGGGGGCCCAATGAGCAGTTCTTC. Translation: CASSYSVAGGPNEQFF.